This T cell receptor beta chain was documented in a study of Graves' ophthalmopathy and Graves' hyperthyroidism. Points from the study as a whole: Most clonotypes expanded in thyroid above 0.001 frequency were present in blood too. With approximately 88% sensitivity and around 81% specificity, a 13-signature model separated ophthalmopathy from stable hyperthyroidism.

This clonotype has ten or more counts. Antigen unknown. V was cut by 4 bases and J by 5 bases, with 9 bases left in between. From germline, CDR1 is SGDLS and CDR2 YYNGEE. The CDR3 contains 12 residues. For repertoire sequencing, the TCR beta CDR3 regions were amplified from RNA transcripts. Scientists carried out first-round RT-PCR using HTBI primers and then a second-round multiplex PCR. One entry per CDR3 protein results from TCRdb running MiXCR on the multiplex PCR reads. The sample holds some 750,000 distinct CDR3 sequences, 40% seen once. This sequence originates from an adult man with Graves' ophthalmopathy. The gene calls are TRBV9 and TRBJ1-2, with D perhaps TRBD1 (5 bases). Source material: peripheral blood. For the CDR3, the DNA is TGTGCCAGCAGCAGGGCAGGGTATGGCTACACCTTC. It specifies CASSRAGYGYTF.